The clone carrying this T cell receptor beta chain has a count of ten or more. Its cognate antigen is unknown. The CDR3 totals 17 residues. V dropped 3 bases and J dropped 9 bases, with 23 bases sitting between them. Germline-derived CDR1 and CDR2 are KGHDR and SFDVKD. The sample originates from a study of spatial heterogeneity in lung cancer. General study points: Ubiquitous and regional nonsynonymous mutations were tracked by counts of ubiquitous and regional expanded TCRs, respectively. Tracking of tumor mutation counts was seen in expanded intratumoral alpha and beta TCR counts.

Each TCR cDNA molecule bore a unique molecular identifier. TCRdb ran MiXCR on the 5' RACE reads and lists one entry per CDR3 protein. This sample yields roughly 20,000 distinct CDR3 sequences, of which 2.8% are seen a single time; under 8% belongs to the top ten. Time point meaning: sample taken at primary tumor resection. Samples were obtained from some 72 donors, all untreated early-stage non-small cell lung cancer patients. Unsorted samples of tumor, nontumor lung or frozen PBMC had their whole RNA sequenced. This TCR came from a male donor with early-stage non-small cell lung cancer. Source: lung tumor tissue, taken at surgery. The chain recombines TRBV24-1 with TRBJ1-3; D is unresolved. CDR3 amino acids: CATSDVRYRNRYVTIYF. CDR3 DNA sequence: TGTGCCACCAGTGATGTCCGATACCGCAATCGGTACGTCACCATATATTTT.